This is a list of T cell receptor beta chains from one sample in a study of T cell repertoires in cytomegalovirus infection. These receptors have no known antigen. TCRdb re-derived calls from the reads in MiXCR, one entry per CDR3 protein. The sample holds hundreds of thousands of distinct CDR3 sequences, almost 30% seen once. The sample consisted of cultured PBMCs, taken from culture after CMV antigen stimulation. Receptor source: a human donor in good health (CMV status not recorded). Some clones in this sample may be carry-over from other donors' samples. CDR3s include the opening cysteine and the closing phenylalanine or tryptophan. Fields, in order: V gene, D gene, J gene, CDR3 protein. D genes are given only for firm matches.

TRBV12-3/TRBV12-4	NA	TRBJ2-1	CASSPPRSLYNEQFF
TRBV6-2/TRBV6-3	NA	TRBJ1-2	CASSYPRGEGGGYTF
TRBV27	NA	TRBJ2-1	CASSSLSSYNEQFF
TRBV29-1	NA	TRBJ1-2	CSVEGQGSGYGYTF
TRBV2	NA	TRBJ1-6	CASSPGDYNSPLHF
TRBV7-2	TRBD2	TRBJ2-7	CASSTVAGGTYEQYF
TRBV25-1	TRBD2	TRBJ2-7	CASTPAGGRGYEQYF
TRBV7-9	NA	TRBJ1-1	CASSQEGEGTEAFF
TRBV7-2	TRBD2	TRBJ2-7	CASSLEASGSGLDEQYF
TRBV19	NA	TRBJ1-1	CASSPRGESGTEAFF
TRBV7-8	NA	TRBJ1-4	CASSLASGLGEKLFF
TRBV7-2	TRBD2	TRBJ2-1	CASSLGLAEVF
TRBV11-2	NA	TRBJ2-7	CASSLERDTSGYEQYF
TRBV12-3/TRBV12-4	TRBD1	TRBJ1-3	CASRTTGGGSGNTIYF
TRBV7-2	NA	TRBJ1-2	CASSPRGRPNYGYTF
TRBV6-2/TRBV6-3	NA	TRBJ2-3	CASSRGGNTQYF
TRBV7-3	NA	TRBJ2-2	CASSGNTGELFF
TRBV14	TRBD1	TRBJ2-2	CASSLDRGRGTGELFF
TRBV5-5	NA	TRBJ2-7	CASSLGRSDRRRNEQYF
TRBV20-1	NA	TRBJ2-7	CSASAHHRTSSYEQYF
TRBV13	NA	TRBJ1-2	CASSLALSQGYTF
TRBV12-3/TRBV12-4	NA	TRBJ1-3	CASSIWVRSGNTIYF
TRBV3-1	NA	TRBJ2-3	CASSQFRGKDTQYF
TRBV7-9	TRBD2	TRBJ2-2	CASSLGLAGPTGELFF
TRBV20-1	NA	TRBJ1-1	CSAPPRGSIEAFF
TRBV7-6	TRBD2	TRBJ2-7	CASSHDLRGGSYEQYF
TRBV19	NA	TRBJ1-6	CASSDRGSSYNSPLHF
TRBV2	NA	TRBJ1-4	CASSEFYSEKLFF